The 32 T cell receptor beta chains given below trace back to one sample, sequenced in a study of blood T cells in healthy people across ages. Then a second PCR, running about 6 to 11 cycles, was carried out with a sample-barcoded 5' primer and a J-beta primer mix. TCRdb re-called the 5' RACE reads with MiXCR, one entry per CDR3 protein. The sample consists of approximately 1.5 million distinct CDR3 sequences, 34% of them appearing once. The sequencing sample was made of blood. The receptor source for this set is a woman in her twenties or thirties in good health.

The chain recombines TRBV6-1 with TRBJ2-7, with D perhaps TRBD1 or TRBD2 (5 bases each). Gene TRBJ2-5 matches the end of the DNA better, so the J call may be wrong. The germline V gene encodes CDR1 MNHNS and CDR2 SASEGT. CDR3 length: 16 residues. The CDR3 bases are TGTGCCAGCAGTGGAGCAGCCGGGACCCACCATGGGACCCAGTACTTC. It specifies CASSGAAGTHHGTQYF.

The chain couples TRBV6-2 or TRBV6-3 to TRBJ2-1; 9 positions match TRBD2. The V segment lost 7 bases and the J segment 4 bases; nucleotides outside the gene matches: 8. This CDR3 contains 15 residues. The germline CDR1 and CDR2 sequences are MNHEY and SVGEGT. The CDR3 sequence is CASIEGGGVYNEQFF. The CDR3 bases are TGTGCCAGCATCGAAGGCGGGGGGGTTTACAATGAGCAGTTCTTC.

This sequence joins TRBV18 and TRBJ1-1; D gene uncertain. The CDR3 totals 14 residues. CDR1 is KGHSH, CDR2 LQKENI, per germline. V was trimmed by 0 bases and J by 5 bases, leaving 10 bases between them. In DNA form, the CDR3 reads TGTGCCAGCTCACCACCTTTATCGCAGACTGAAGCTTTCTTT. Translating it yields CASSPPLSQTEAFF. Full variable domain (outside the CDR3, taken from reference TRBV18 and TRBJ1-1): NAGVMQNPRHLVRRRGQEARLRCSPMKGHSHVYWYRQLPEEGLKFMVYLQKENIIDESGMPKERFSAEFPKEGPSILRIQQVVRGDSAAYFCASSPPLSQTEAFFGQGTRLTVV.

Only a few counts were recorded for this clonotype. The V call is TRBV29-1, the J call TRBJ1-1, with 7 bases fitting TRBD1. This CDR3 region has 18 residues. With 4 bases clipped from V and 0 bases from J, the junction kept 17 bases outside the gene matches. The germline gives CDR1 SQVTM, CDR2 ANQGSEA. This CDR3 is CSVALSTGWDPMNTEAFF. In nucleotides, the CDR3 is TGCAGCGTTGCCCTCTCGACAGGGTGGGACCCTATGAACACTGAAGCTTTCTTT.

The V and J genes are TRBV6-2 or TRBV6-3 and TRBJ2-7; 11 nucleotides match TRBD2. V trimming: 5 bases; J trimming: 7 bases; junction bases outside the gene matches: 19. This CDR3 region has 18 residues. Per germline, CDR1 MNHEY and CDR2 SVGEGT. The CDR3 is CASSGTSGGPPGVDEQYF. In DNA form, the CDR3 reads TGTGCCAGCAGTGGTACTAGCGGGGGACCTCCAGGCGTCGATGAGCAGTACTTC.

V and J are TRBV6-5 and TRBJ2-7, with D possibly being TRBD1 (5 bases). There are 16 residues in the CDR3. The V and J ends lost 3 bases and 0 bases respectively, with 15 bases between them. Per the germline V gene, CDR1 is MNHEY and CDR2 is SVGAGI. CDR3 nucleotides: TGTGCCAGCAGTTATTCAACAGGAGAAAGCTCCTACGAGCAGTACTTC. Its protein is CASSYSTGESSYEQYF.

This chain uses TRBV20-1 with TRBJ2-5, with 9 bases that match TRBD1. Germline V lookup: CDR1 DFQATT, CDR2 SNEGSKA (reference sequence). CDR3 length equals 16 residues. J gave up 2 bases and V 1 base, and 8 bases lay outside the gene matches. As DNA, the CDR3 is TGCAGTGCTAGAGCCGAAGACAGGGGGGATCAAGAGACCCAGTACTTC. This translates into CSARAEDRGDQETQYF.

This clonotype was recorded once. The chain carries TRBV20-1 and TRBJ2-7, with 7 bases fitting TRBD2. The CDR3 runs 13 residues. With V trimmed by 6 bases and J by 7 bases, 12 bases remained unmatched. CDR1 is DFQATT and CDR2 is SNEGSKA in the germline V gene (reference sequence). The CDR3 loop reads CSAAQGLVNEQYF. CDR3 bases: TGCAGTGCAGCCCAAGGACTAGTGAATGAGCAGTACTTC.

This clonotype showed up just a few times. The CDR3 sequence is CASKAGTDTQYF. Here the CDR3 DNA reads TGCGCCAGCAAAGCAGGCACAGATACGCAGTATTTT. The genes are TRBV5-1 and TRBJ2-3, with no clear D. Looked up from germline, CDR1 is SGHRS and CDR2 is YFSETQ. V was trimmed by 6 bases and J by 1 base, leaving 6 bases between them. The CDR3 spans 12 residues.

The gene calls are TRBV6-2 or TRBV6-3 and TRBJ2-5, with 9 bases identical to TRBD2. The CDR3 covers 17 residues. Per germline, CDR1 MNHEY and CDR2 SVGEGT. Unmatched junction bases numbered 17, after V lost 7 bases and J lost 5 bases. CDR3 nucleotides: TGTGCCAGCAAAGGGGCCGGGCTAGCGGGATCACTGGAGACCCAGTACTTC. This translates into CASKGAGLAGSLETQYF.

This clonotype was seen ten or more times. The rearrangement joins TRBV20-1 to TRBJ2-1; maybe TRBD2 (7 bases). V was trimmed by 1 base and J by 0 bases, leaving 13 bases between them. The CDR3 contains 16 residues. Germline V lookup: CDR1 DFQATT, CDR2 SNEGSKA (reference sequence). The CDR3 nucleotides are TGCAGTGCTAGAGTGGGGGAGGGGGGCTCCTACAATGAGCAGTTCTTC. Amino acid sequence: CSARVGEGGSYNEQFF.

J is TRBJ2-2 and V is TRBV5-1; D call uncertain. This CDR3 spans 15 amino acids. The V gene lost 4 bases and the J gene lost 1 base, with 11 bases spanning the gap. Germline V CDR1 and CDR2: SGHRS, YFSETQ. Written as DNA, the CDR3 is TGCGCCAGCAGCCCGGAGCCTGGGAACACCGGGGAGCTGTTTTTT. Its protein is CASSPEPGNTGELFF.

The chain links TRBV20-1 to TRBJ2-5; maybe TRBD2 (7 bases). V shed 5 bases and J shed 2 bases, with 24 bases lying between them. Germline V gene lookup returns CDR1 DFQATT and CDR2 SNEGSKA (reference sequence). The CDR3 has 17 residues. This CDR3 reads CSAHPLAGGGLQETQYF. CDR3 sequence (DNA): TGCAGTGCTCACCCCTTGGCAGGCGGGGGCCTTCAAGAGACCCAGTACTTC.

This clonotype was detected ten times or more. J is TRBJ2-7 and V is TRBV6-2 or TRBV6-3; perhaps TRBD1 as D (6 bases). Germline CDR1 reads MNHEY; CDR2 reads SVGEGT. V lost 2 bases and J 2 bases, leaving 10 bases between the germline ends. The CDR3 extends over 14 amino acids. CDR3 in amino acids: CASSYLTGTYEQYF. The CDR3 nucleotides are TGTGCCAGCAGTTACCTAACAGGGACCTACGAGCAGTACTTC.

This clonotype was observed a few times. The CDR3 DNA is TGTGCCAGCAGCCTGTTCGGGAGTATATCCAATGAGCAGTACTTC. Encoded protein: CASSLFGSISNEQYF. The chain joins TRBV6-2 or TRBV6-3 to TRBJ2-1; D is perhaps TRBD2 (6 bases). The J call may be faulty, since TRBJ2-7 better matches the DNA end. CDR3 length: 15 residues. Germline-derived CDR1 and CDR2 are MNHEY and SVGEGT.

As concerns this clonotype: This may be a read error, as it is one base from a much larger clone. V is TRBV4-1 and J is TRBJ2-7, with D unclear. V shed 2 bases and J shed 3 bases, with 11 bases lying between them. Germline CDR1 reads MGHRA; CDR2 reads YSYEKL. The CDR3 loop spans 14 amino acids. The CDR3 coding sequence is TGCGCCAGCAGCCAAAGTCCAGTGAGCTACGAGCAGTACTTC. This encodes CASSQSPVSYEQYF.

The rearrangement joins TRBV20-1 to TRBJ2-1; D is perhaps TRBD2 (5 bases). Germline V gives CDR1 DFQATT, CDR2 SNEGSKA (reference sequence). Trimming left V 4 bases short and J 5 bases short, with 15 bases between. This CDR3 spans 14 amino acids. For the CDR3, the DNA is TGCAGTGCTATTGGACGGAGGATCGACAATGAGCAGTTCTTC. Its translation is CSAIGRRIDNEQFF.

The chain couples TRBV2 to TRBJ2-2; D perhaps matches TRBD1 (7 bases). Trimming cost V 6 bases and J 0 bases, with 14 bases left between them. The CDR3 spans 16 residues. The germline CDR1 and CDR2 sequences are SNHLY and FYNNEI. CDR3 sequence reads: CASSTRGAANTGELFF. CDR3 nucleotides: TGTGCCAGCAGCACCAGGGGGGCAGCGAACACCGGGGAGCTGTTTTTT.

This clonotype has a handful of counts. The V and J genes are TRBV20-1 and TRBJ2-1, with D maybe TRBD2 (6 bases). CDR1 is DFQATT, CDR2 SNEGSKA, per germline (reference sequence). The V end lost 6 bases, the J end lost 8 bases, and 20 bases lay between the germline ends. The CDR3 extends over 14 amino acids. CDR3 in DNA: TGCAGTGCCCGGACCTTAAGGGGCGGGGATGAGCAGTTCTTC. Protein: CSARTLRGGDEQFF.

V is TRBV5-5 and J is TRBJ1-6; D is ambiguous. The CDR3 contains 16 residues. Trimming pared 4 bases from V and 8 bases from J, leaving 19 bases between. Germline V gene lookup returns CDR1 SGHKS and CDR2 YYEKEE (reference sequence). This CDR3 is CASSDAADPLYSPLHF. CDR3 bases: TGTGCCAGCAGCGACGCCGCAGATCCGCTCTATTCACCCCTCCACTTT.

The chain has TRBV20-1 and TRBJ2-7; D is possibly TRBD2 (6 bases). Per germline, CDR1 DFQATT and CDR2 SNEGSKA (reference sequence). There are 17 residues in the CDR3. V gave up 1 base and J gave up 7 bases, with 26 bases separating them. The CDR3 region has the DNA TGCAGTGCTAGAGGCCCGGGACTGGGCCCCTTAAAGGGTGAGCAGTACTTC. Amino acid sequence: CSARGPGLGPLKGEQYF.

This clonotype was found once. This chain connects TRBV7-6 to TRBJ2-3, with 9 bases aligning to TRBD1. The CDR3 sequence is 16 residues long. From germline, CDR1 is SGHVS and CDR2 FNYEAQ. Trimming took 6 bases from V and 6 from J; bases not matched to a gene: 13. The CDR3 loop is CASRPDPGQGADTQYF. Written as DNA, the CDR3 is TGTGCCAGCAGACCAGACCCGGGACAGGGCGCTGATACGCAGTATTTT.

With respect to this clonotype: A much bigger clone sits one base away, suggesting this may be a read error. The V and J genes are TRBV29-1 and TRBJ2-5; D gene unclear. Germline V gene data show CDR1 as SQVTM and CDR2 as ANQGSEA. Trimming took off 4 bases at V and 2 bases at J, with 14 bases between the two ends. There are 14 residues in the CDR3. The CDR3 region is CSVGDWQIQETQYF. The DNA of the CDR3 is TGCAGCGTTGGAGATTGGCAGATACAAGAGACCCAGTACTTC.

This clonotype has ten or more counts. The chain has TRBV12-3 or TRBV12-4 and TRBJ1-2, with D maybe TRBD1 (5 bases). With 6 bases removed from V and 6 bases from J, the gap between germline ends came to 17 bases. The CDR3 consists of 14 residues. The CDR3 loop is CASSAGSKRDGYTF. The CDR3 DNA reads as TGTGCCAGCAGCGCAGGGTCGAAGAGGGATGGCTACACCTTC.

In this sample, this clonotype turned up a few times. The V and J genes are TRBV20-1 and TRBJ1-1; 7 bases are a match to TRBD1. CDR3 length: 14 residues. Germline V CDR1 and CDR2: DFQATT, SNEGSKA (reference sequence). The V gene end was trimmed by 6 bases and the J gene end by 0 bases; junction bases not matched to a gene: 7. The CDR3 DNA reads as TGCAGTGCCAAAGCAGGGGGACTGAACACTGAAGCTTTCTTT. Translation gives CSAKAGGLNTEAFF.

This clonotype was seen a few times. The chain joins TRBV20-1 to TRBJ2-3; 12 nucleotides match TRBD2. CDR1 and CDR2 from the germline V gene are DFQATT and SNEGSKA (reference sequence). With 1 base clipped from V and 2 bases from J, the junction kept 7 bases outside the gene matches. The CDR3 is made up of 17 amino acids. CDR3: CSARVGLAGGITDTQYF. In DNA, the CDR3 is TGCAGTGCTAGAGTGGGGCTAGCGGGAGGGATCACAGATACGCAGTATTTT.

In its sample, this clonotype was seen many times. This chain joins TRBV29-1 and TRBJ2-4, with unresolved D. Germline CDR1 SQVTM, CDR2 ANQGSEA. V dropped 5 bases and J dropped 0 bases, with 11 bases sitting between them. The CDR3 is 14 residues long. The CDR3 loop reads CSVSTRLAKNIQYF. The CDR3 nucleotides read TGCAGCGTTTCGACGCGGCTAGCCAAAAACATTCAGTACTTC.

This chain joins TRBV20-1 and TRBJ2-1; D call uncertain. The ends were cut back, 2 bases at V and 5 bases at J, with 7 bases in the middle. The germline gives CDR1 DFQATT, CDR2 SNEGSKA (reference sequence). The CDR3 totals 12 residues. The CDR3 DNA sequence: TGCAGTGCTAGACGGCCAAACAATGAGCAGTTCTTC. Its translation is CSARRPNNEQFF.

The V and J genes are TRBV4-1 and TRBJ2-3, with 12 bases lining up with TRBD2. Germline V gives CDR1 MGHRA, CDR2 YSYEKL. The ends lost 0 bases at V and 5 bases at J; junction bases unmatched: 3. CDR3 length: 16 residues. The CDR3 here is CASSQDLAGGLDTQYF. The CDR3 DNA sequence: TGCGCCAGCAGCCAAGACCTAGCGGGGGGGCTAGATACGCAGTATTTT.

The chain has TRBV4-1 and TRBJ2-5; the D gene is possibly TRBD2 (5 bases). Trimming left V 4 bases short and J 5 bases short, with 14 bases between. CDR3 length: 14 residues. Germline lookup yields CDR1 MGHRA and CDR2 YSYEKL. As DNA, the CDR3 is TGCGCCAGCAGCCTACCACTAGACTTGGAGACCCAGTACTTC. Its protein product is CASSLPLDLETQYF.

This clonotype was found a few times. V is TRBV15 and J is TRBJ1-1; no clear D. CDR3 length equals 13 residues. Trimming cost V 3 bases and J 1 base, with 6 bases left between them. Germline CDR1 LNHNV, CDR2 YYDKDF (reference sequence). Here the CDR3 reads CATSRRTNTEAFF. In DNA, the CDR3 is TGTGCCACCAGCAGGAGAACGAACACTGAAGCTTTCTTT.

This clonotype turned up a few times. The V call is TRBV20-1, the J call TRBJ2-1; D uncertain. Germline CDR1 reads DFQATT; CDR2 reads SNEGSKA (reference sequence). The V end lost 3 bases, the J end lost 0 bases, and 12 bases lay between the germline ends. The CDR3 sequence is 15 residues long. The CDR3 protein is CSASTPQSSYNEQFF. The CDR3 nucleotides read TGCAGTGCTAGCACCCCCCAGAGCTCCTACAATGAGCAGTTCTTC.